The 21 T cell receptor beta chains below were found in one sample sequenced in a study of cytomegalovirus exposure and HLA in healthy donors. The PCR was carried out with 60 Vbeta primers and 13 Jbeta primers. The table came from immunoSEQ multiplex PCR; TCRdb's copy has only in-frame clones and leaves some out. The sample comprises about 200,000 clones, around 80% of which are singletons, and 3.8% rests with the top ten. Sequencing was performed on PBMCs. The receptors derive from a male donor in good health and CMV-seronegative.

The chain joins TRBV2 to TRBJ1-2, with D maybe TRBD1 (6 bases). CDR3 length: 13 residues. Per the germline V gene, CDR1 is SNHLY and CDR2 is FYNNEI. Deletions cut 8 bases from V and 3 bases from J, with 13 bases between. CDR3 nucleotide sequence: TGTGCCAGCCGCCGGGACATCGACTATGGCTACACCTTC. This codes for CASRRDIDYGYTF.

This clone showed up many times. This sequence joins TRBV2 and TRBJ1-5, with 8 bases that match TRBD1. CDR3 length: 18 amino acids. The trim removed 7 bases at V and 0 bases at J, leaving 14 bases unmatched. CDR1 and CDR2 (germline): SNHLY, FYNNEI. The DNA of the CDR3 is TGTGCCAGCACCGCCCCACAGGGGGGCCTTAGTAGCAATCAGCCCCAGCATTTT. It codes for CASTAPQGGLSSNQPQHF.

The chain is built from TRBV6-4 and TRBJ2-1, with TRBD2 matching over 11 bases. This CDR3 has 16 amino acids. Germline CDR1 reads MRHNA; CDR2 reads SNTAGT. Trimming took 5 bases from V and 10 from J; bases not matched to a gene: 13. CDR3 amino acids: CASSSLTSGVRGEQFF. DNA of the CDR3: TGTGCCAGCAGTTCATTGACTAGCGGGGTTAGGGGCGAGCAGTTCTTC.

The chain recombines TRBV25-1 with TRBJ2-7; TRBD1 is a possible D gene (5 bases). The CDR3 length is 12 residues. Trimming took off 8 bases at V and 2 bases at J, with 10 bases between the two ends. Germline CDR1 reads MGHDK; CDR2 reads SYGVNS. CDR3: CASQGAAYEQYF. CDR3 nucleotides: TGTGCCAGCCAGGGTGCTGCCTACGAGCAGTACTTC.

The chain joins TRBV18 to TRBJ2-7, with TRBD1 identical over 9 bases. The CDR3 spans 15 residues. V lost 4 bases and J lost 5; bases outside the gene matches: 9. Germline CDR1 KGHSH, CDR2 LQKENI. In DNA, the CDR3 is TGTGCCAGCTCACGGGGACAGGGCGTCATCCACGAGCAGTACTTC. It codes for CASSRGQGVIHEQYF.

The chain has TRBV30 and TRBJ2-1, with 11 nucleotides matching TRBD2. J gave up 4 bases and V 0 bases, and 5 bases lay outside the gene matches. CDR3 length equals 16 residues. Germline V gene lookup returns CDR1 GTSNPN and CDR2 SVGIG (reference sequence). As DNA, the CDR3 is TGTGCCTGGAGTGTAATAGCGGGAGGGCCTTACAATGAGCAGTTCTTC. Translating gives CAWSVIAGGPYNEQFF.

The chain couples TRBV9 to TRBJ1-1, with D possibly being TRBD1 (5 bases). The V end was cut by 0 bases, the J end by 4 bases, with 10 bases between. The germline V gene has CDR1 SGDLS and CDR2 YYNGEE. CDR3 length: 14 amino acids. The chain's CDR3 is CASSVAGSGTEAFF. CDR3 DNA sequence: TGTGCCAGCAGCGTAGCAGGGTCGGGCACTGAAGCTTTCTTT.

V and J are TRBV28 and TRBJ1-2; 9 nucleotides agree with TRBD1. Germline V gives CDR1 MDHEN, CDR2 SYDVKM. The CDR3 sequence is 16 residues long. J lost 4 bases, V lost 1 base, and 7 bases had no gene match. The CDR3 coding sequence is TGTGCCAGCAGTTTATCAACCGGGACAGGGACCTATGGCTACACCTTC. Translated, it gives CASSLSTGTGTYGYTF.

This clone has more than one count but fewer than ten. The V call is TRBV11-2, the J call TRBJ2-7, with 11 bases that match TRBD2. Trimming removed 5 bases from V and 7 bases from J; junction bases left unmatched: 7. Germline CDR1 is SGHAT and CDR2 is FQNNGV. This CDR3 is built from 14 residues. Here the CDR3 DNA reads TGTGCCAGCAGCAGGACTAGCGGGCTCGGAGAGCAGTACTTC. Amino acids: CASSRTSGLGEQYF.

In DNA, the CDR3 is TGTGCCAGCAGCTTAAGCAGGGGAGGGGAGGCTTTCTTT. Protein product: CASSLSRGGEAFF. The J gene is TRBJ1-1, the V gene TRBV7-3, with D possibly TRBD1 on 6 matching bases. The CDR3 consists of 13 residues. Germline-derived CDR1 and CDR2 are SGHTA and FQGTGA. Trimming removed 1 base from V and 11 bases from J, with 14 bases in between.

This chain joins TRBV7-9 and TRBJ1-1, with D perhaps TRBD1 (6 bases). Deletions cut 7 bases from V and 0 bases from J, with 12 bases between. Germline V gives CDR1 SEHNR, CDR2 FQNEAQ (reference sequence). CDR3 length equals 14 residues. CDR3 DNA sequence: TGTGCCAGCACAACGACAGGTATGAACACTGAAGCTTTCTTT. Protein sequence: CASTTTGMNTEAFF.

The chain combines TRBV27 with TRBJ2-1, with 7 bases identical to TRBD2. The CDR3 consists of 12 residues. V trimming: 7 bases; J trimming: 7 bases; junction bases outside the gene matches: 4. Germline CDR1 is MNHEY and CDR2 is SMNVEV (reference sequence). The CDR3 DNA reads TGTGCCAGCAAATTACTAGCGAATGAGCAGTTCTTC. Encoded protein: CASKLLANEQFF.

The rearrangement links TRBV5-5 to TRBJ1-1, with D unresolved. CDR1 SGHKS and CDR2 YYEKEE come from the germline V gene (reference sequence). V was trimmed by 0 bases and J by 5 bases, leaving 8 bases between them. CDR3 length equals 13 residues. The CDR3 DNA is TGTGCCAGCAGCTTGGACCCGGGAACTGAAGCTTTCTTT. This translates into CASSLDPGTEAFF.

The chain recombines TRBV27 with TRBJ2-1; the match to TRBD2 covers 8 bases. Trimming cost V 5 bases and J 6 bases; bases outside gene matches: 3. There are 13 residues in the CDR3. Germline CDR1 is MNHEY and CDR2 is SMNVEV (reference sequence). The CDR3 nucleotides read TGTGCCAGCAGTCCAGGACTAGCCAATGAGCAGTTCTTC. Protein product: CASSPGLANEQFF.

This clone appeared a few times. V usage is TRBV28 and J usage is TRBJ2-7; D is possibly TRBD1 (6 bases). Germline-derived CDR1 and CDR2 are MDHEN and SYDVKM. The V and J ends lost 1 base and 1 base respectively, with 14 bases between them. The length of the CDR3 is 16 residues. The chain's CDR3 is CASSLSQGIASYEQYF. DNA of the CDR3: TGTGCCAGCAGTTTATCCCAGGGGATAGCGTCCTACGAGCAGTACTTC.

The V call is TRBV7-3, the J call TRBJ2-4; 9 bases agree with TRBD1. The CDR3 length is 13 residues. Germline V lookup: CDR1 SGHTA, CDR2 FQGTGA. V gave up 2 bases and J gave up 9 bases; unmatched junction bases: 2. The CDR3 loop is CASSLRQGGIQYF. The CDR3 DNA follows: TGTGCCAGCAGCTTACGACAGGGGGGCATTCAGTACTTC.

This chain uses TRBV7-2 with TRBJ2-1; the match to TRBD2 covers 10 bases. The CDR3 has 13 residues. Germline V gene sequence: CDR1 SGHTA, CDR2 FQGNSA. The junction had 6 bases not matched to a gene; V was cut back by 11 bases and J by 5 bases. The CDR3 DNA follows: TGTGCCGGCGGGACTAGCGCCAACAATGAGCAGTTCTTC. Amino acids: CAGGTSANNEQFF.

In nucleotides, the CDR3 is TGTGCCAGCAGCCCCAGCGGGAGTATTACCGGGGAGCTGTTTTTT. Translating it yields CASSPSGSITGELFF. V gene TRBV5-4 combines with J gene TRBJ2-2; 8 nucleotides line up with TRBD2. The length of the CDR3 is 15 residues. CDR1 SGHNT and CDR2 YYREEE come from the germline V gene (reference sequence). Trimming took 4 bases from V and 5 from J; bases not matched to a gene: 7.

The chain employs TRBV4-1 and TRBJ2-1; 10 bases are shared with TRBD2. The V gene's germline CDR1 is MGHRA and CDR2 YSYEKL. The CDR3 is 15 residues long. Trimming cost V 1 base and J 8 bases; bases outside gene matches: 5. The CDR3 is CASSQVTAGGHEQFF. CDR3 sequence (DNA): TGCGCCAGCAGCCAAGTAACAGCGGGAGGGCATGAGCAGTTCTTC.

This clone appeared once. The V call is TRBV7-6, the J call TRBJ2-5; perhaps TRBD2 as D (5 bases). The DNA end is more similar to TRBJ2-7, so the J call may be wrong. The CDR3 length is 14 residues. The V gene's germline CDR1 is SGHVS and CDR2 FNYEAQ. CDR3 DNA: TGTGCCAGCAGCTTAGCGGCGGACTTCGGCGAGCAGTACTTC. Translated: CASSLAADFGEQYF.

J is TRBJ2-7 and V is TRBV4-2, with D tentatively TRBD2 (6 bases). CDR3 length equals 15 residues. The V end was cut by 2 bases, the J end by 4 bases, with 15 bases between. The germline V gene has CDR1 LGHNA and CDR2 YNFKEQ. The CDR3 reads CASSQTTSPDYEQYF. The DNA for the CDR3 is TGTGCCAGCAGCCAAACGACTAGTCCGGATTACGAGCAGTACTTC.